This TCR beta chain derives from a study of blood T cell repertoires in COVID-19. Study-level background: Sample material is recorded as cDNA or gDNA derived from T cells, B-cell-depleted T cells, or PBMCs.

This clone turned up a few times. Here immunoSEQ multiplex PCR was the method, and the copy in TCRdb shows in-frame clones only, minus some. The sample consists of roughly 170,000 clones, almost 80% of them appearing once. The germline CDR1 and CDR2 sequences are SGHAT and FQNNGV. This CDR3 contains 17 residues. The V and J ends lost 5 bases and 0 bases respectively, with 17 bases between them. The sequencing sample was made of peripheral blood. The chain joins TRBV11-2 to TRBJ1-3; TRBD1 might be the D (5 bases). This sequence was found in an older woman with acute or convalescent COVID-19. Here the CDR3 DNA reads TGTGCCAGCAGCCCCCCCCAGGGAACCCTCTCTGGAAACACCATATATTTT. This translates into CASSPPQGTLSGNTIYF.